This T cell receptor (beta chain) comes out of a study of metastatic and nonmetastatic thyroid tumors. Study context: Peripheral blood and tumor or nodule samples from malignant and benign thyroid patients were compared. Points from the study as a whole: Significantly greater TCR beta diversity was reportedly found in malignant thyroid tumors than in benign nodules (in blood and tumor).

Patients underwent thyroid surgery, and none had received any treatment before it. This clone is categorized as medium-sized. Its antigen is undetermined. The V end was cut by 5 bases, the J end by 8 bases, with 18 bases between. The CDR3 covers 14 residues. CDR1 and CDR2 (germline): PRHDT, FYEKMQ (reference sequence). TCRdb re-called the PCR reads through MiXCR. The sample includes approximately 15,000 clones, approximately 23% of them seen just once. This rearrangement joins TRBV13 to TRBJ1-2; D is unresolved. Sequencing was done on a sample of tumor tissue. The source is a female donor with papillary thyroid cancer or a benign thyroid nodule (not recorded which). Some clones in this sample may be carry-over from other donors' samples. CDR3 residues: CASSQRDLGLGYTF. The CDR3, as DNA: TGTGCCAGCAGCCAAAGGGATTTAGGGTTAGGCTACACCTTC.